This passage covers 8 T cell receptor beta chains from one sample sequenced in a study of blood T cell repertoires in COVID-19. This table comes from immunoSEQ multiplex PCR, and its TCRdb copy is limited to in-frame clones, with some not included. The table records approximately 150,000 clones, around 90% of them present only once. Sample: peripheral blood. The origin of the receptors is a woman aged 45-65 years with acute or convalescent COVID-19.

The gene calls are TRBV5-1 and TRBJ2-1; 10 nucleotides match TRBD2. CDR3 length equals 14 residues. Germline V gives CDR1 SGHRS, CDR2 YFSETQ. Trimming cost V 4 bases and J 8 bases; bases outside gene matches: 6. This CDR3 is CASSEVAGGYEQFF. Here the CDR3 DNA reads TGCGCCAGCAGCGAGGTAGCGGGGGGTTATGAGCAGTTCTTC.

The rearrangement joins TRBV3-1 (or the pseudogene TRBV3-2) to TRBJ2-7, with 10 bases lining up with TRBD2. CDR3 length equals 15 residues. With 0 bases clipped from V and 7 bases from J, the junction kept 6 bases outside the gene matches. CDR1 LGHDT and CDR2 YNNKEL come from the germline V gene (reference sequence). CDR3 DNA sequence: TGTGCCAGCAGCCAAGATTTTAGCGGGGGGAGGGAGCAGTACTTC. Translating gives CASSQDFSGGREQYF.

The chain uses TRBV9 and TRBJ2-7; D is possibly TRBD2 (5 bases). The CDR3 is made up of 13 amino acids. The ends were cut back, 0 bases at V and 2 bases at J, with 6 bases in the middle. Germline loops: CDR1 SGDLS, CDR2 YYNGEE. The CDR3 region is CASSVAGAYEQYF. For the CDR3, the DNA is TGTGCCAGCAGCGTAGCCGGGGCCTACGAGCAGTACTTC.

The chain couples TRBV28 to TRBJ2-3; TRBD2 agrees at 8 bases. J gave up 2 bases and V 7 bases, and 8 bases lay outside the gene matches. CDR1 is MDHEN and CDR2 is SYDVKM in the germline V gene. This CDR3 has 15 residues. The CDR3: CASTLWRGVTDTQYF. CDR3 nucleotides: TGTGCCAGCACCCTCTGGCGGGGGGTCACAGATACGCAGTATTTT. Together with reference TRBV28 and TRBJ2-3, the CDR3 gives the full variable domain: DVKVTQSSRYLVKRTGEKVFLECVQDMDHENMFWYRQDPGLGLRLIYFSYDVKMKEKGDIPEGYSVSREKKERFSLILESASTNQTSMYLCASTLWRGVTDTQYFGPGTRLTVL.

The rearrangement links TRBV24-1 to TRBJ2-1; the match to TRBD2 covers 7 bases. CDR1 and CDR2 from the germline V gene are KGHDR and SFDVKD. The CDR3 sequence is 13 residues long. V dropped 9 bases and J dropped 9; count of bases not matched to a gene: 10. The CDR3 is CATAKAGRGEQFF. As DNA, the CDR3 is TGTGCCACCGCTAAGGCAGGGAGGGGTGAGCAGTTCTTC.

This sequence joins TRBV9 and TRBJ2-7; 9 nucleotides match TRBD2. In germline, CDR1 is SGDLS, CDR2 YYNGEE. V shed 2 bases, J shed 3 bases, and the junction held 6 bases outside the gene matches. The CDR3 is made up of 15 amino acids. Here the CDR3 DNA reads TGTGCCAGCAGCGTCGCTCTTAGCGGGGGCTACGAGCAGTACTTC. It specifies CASSVALSGGYEQYF.

The chain employs TRBV3-1 (or the pseudogene TRBV3-2) and TRBJ1-1; D is undetermined. There are 14 residues in the CDR3. Per germline, CDR1 LGHDT and CDR2 YNNKEL (reference sequence). Between the trimmed V and J ends, which lost 0 bases and 1 base, there was a span of 6 bases. This chain's CDR3 is CASSQDLWNTEAFF. As DNA, the CDR3 is TGTGCCAGCAGCCAAGACCTCTGGAACACTGAAGCTTTCTTT.

The chain carries TRBV5-6 and TRBJ1-1; 7 nucleotides match TRBD1. J lost 2 bases, V lost 4 bases, and 5 bases had no gene match. Germline lookup yields CDR1 SGHDT and CDR2 YYEEEE. The CDR3 has 14 amino acids. In DNA form, the CDR3 reads TGTGCCAGCAGCGGGGGACAGCCTAACACTGAAGCTTTCTTT. Encoded protein: CASSGGQPNTEAFF. The whole variable domain, filled in from reference TRBV5-6 and TRBJ1-1, reads DAGVTQSPTHLIKTRGQQVTLRCSPKSGHDTVSWYQQALGQGPQFIFQYYEEEERQRGNFPDRFSGHQFPNYSSELNVNALLLGDSALYLCASSGGQPNTEAFFGQGTRLTVV.